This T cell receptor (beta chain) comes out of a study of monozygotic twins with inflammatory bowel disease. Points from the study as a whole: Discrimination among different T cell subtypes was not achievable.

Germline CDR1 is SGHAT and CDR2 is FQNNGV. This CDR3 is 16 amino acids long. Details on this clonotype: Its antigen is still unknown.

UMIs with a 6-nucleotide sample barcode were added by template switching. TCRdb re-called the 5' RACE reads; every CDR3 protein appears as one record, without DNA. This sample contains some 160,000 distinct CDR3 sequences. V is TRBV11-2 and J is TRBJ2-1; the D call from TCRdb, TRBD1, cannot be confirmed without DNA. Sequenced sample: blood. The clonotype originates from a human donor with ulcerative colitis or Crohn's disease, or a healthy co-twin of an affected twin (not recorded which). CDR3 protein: CASSRTGTTGYNEQFF. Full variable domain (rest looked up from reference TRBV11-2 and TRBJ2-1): EAGVAQSPRYKIIEKRQSVAFWCNPISGHATLYWYQQILGQGPKLLIQFQNNGVVDDSQLPKDRFSAERLKGVDSTLKIQPAKLEDSAVYLCASSRTGTTGYNEQFFGPGTRLTVL.